This TCR beta chain originates from a study of shared clonotypes between healthy human individuals. A single count supports this clone. Its specificity is not known. Each PCR replicate from the sorted subsets contained 200 to 250 ng DNA, which is roughly 33,000 T cell genomes. The repertoire was sequenced with immunoSEQ multiplex PCR; TCRdb's copy has only in-frame clones and lacks some. Here the sample spans 630,000 or so clones, roughly 98% being singletons. Study findings and constraints: Naive subsets usually exceeded memory subsets in estimated richness. Non-shared clonotypes displayed generation probabilities falling below those of clonotypes present in all four donors.

The CDR3 spans 17 residues. Per germline, CDR1 MDHEN and CDR2 SYDVKM. V dropped 5 bases and J dropped 7; count of bases not matched to a gene: 12. Naive CD8 cells lacked CD45RO and underwent positive selection for CCR7, leaving out terminally differentiated effector memory CD45RA+ cells. The donor cohort consisted entirely of Caucasian adults residing in Nashville, Tennessee. This rearrangement joins TRBV28 to TRBJ2-2; 11 positions agree with TRBD2. The sequencing input was naive CD8+ T cells sorted from blood. The sequence came from a man under 40 in good health. The CDR3 nucleotides are TGTGCCAGCAGTACCCCGACTAGCGGGAATCCTCACGGGGAGCTGTTTTTT. Residues: CASSTPTSGNPHGELFF.